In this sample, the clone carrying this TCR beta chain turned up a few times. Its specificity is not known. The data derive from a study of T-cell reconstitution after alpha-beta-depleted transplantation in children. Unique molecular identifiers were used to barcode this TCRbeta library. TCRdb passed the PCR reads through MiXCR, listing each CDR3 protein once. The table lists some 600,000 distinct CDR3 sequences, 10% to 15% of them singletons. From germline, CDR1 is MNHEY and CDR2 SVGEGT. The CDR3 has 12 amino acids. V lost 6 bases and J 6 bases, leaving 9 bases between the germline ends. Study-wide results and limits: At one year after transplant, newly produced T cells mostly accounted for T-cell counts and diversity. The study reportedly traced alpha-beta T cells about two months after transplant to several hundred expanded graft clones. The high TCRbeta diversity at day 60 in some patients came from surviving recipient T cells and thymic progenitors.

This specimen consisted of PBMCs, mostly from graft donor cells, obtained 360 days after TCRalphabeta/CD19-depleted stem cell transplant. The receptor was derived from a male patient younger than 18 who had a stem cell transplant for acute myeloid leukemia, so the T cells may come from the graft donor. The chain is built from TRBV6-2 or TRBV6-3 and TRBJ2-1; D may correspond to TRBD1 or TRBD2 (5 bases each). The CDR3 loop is CASRPGGNEQFF. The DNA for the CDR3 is TGTGCCAGCAGGCCTGGGGGCAATGAGCAGTTCTTC.